Shown below are 9 T cell receptor beta chains from a single sample sequenced in a study of ipilimumab plus nivolumab after autologous stem cell transplantation. Repertoires were generated with immunoSEQ multiplex PCR, while TCRdb's copy carries only in-frame clones and drops some. The table lists some 87,000 clones, approximately 83% of them singletons. Sequencing used PBMCs, obtained in a trial of ipilimumab plus nivolumab as post-transplant consolidation. Every receptor here comes from a male donor with diffuse large B-cell lymphoma.

This clone was detected once. This sequence joins TRBV7-9 and TRBJ1-4, with 9 bases identical to TRBD1. Germline CDR1 SEHNR, CDR2 FQNEAQ (reference sequence). The ends lost 5 bases at V and 6 bases at J; junction bases unmatched: 7. The CDR3 sequence is 15 residues long. This CDR3 reads CASSGTGTGHEKLFF. Written as DNA, the CDR3 is TGTGCCAGCAGCGGAACCGGGACAGGGCATGAAAAACTGTTTTTT.

V gene TRBV19 combines with J gene TRBJ2-4, with TRBD2 identical over 14 bases. J was trimmed by 2 bases and V by 3 bases; bases with no gene match: 21. CDR3 size: 23 residues. Germline CDR1 reads LNHDA; CDR2 reads SQIVND (reference sequence). The CDR3 region is CASSIRDKGLAGEHQLPKNIQYF. CDR3 bases: TGTGCCAGTAGTATCCGGGACAAGGGACTAGCGGGGGAGCACCAACTCCCCAAAAACATTCAGTACTTC.

This chain links TRBV11-2 with TRBJ2-5, with D possibly matching TRBD2 (6 bases). Per the germline V gene, CDR1 is SGHAT and CDR2 is FQNNGV. V was cut by 4 bases and J by 4 bases, with 10 bases left in between. This CDR3 is built from 13 residues. The CDR3 DNA follows: TGTGCCAGCAGCTCTAGCGTTCGAGAGACCCAGTACTTC. This gives the protein CASSSSVRETQYF.

The CDR3 nucleotides read TGTGCCTGGCAGGGTAGTGAAAAACTGTTTTTT. It specifies CAWQGSEKLFF. This chain joins TRBV30 and TRBJ1-4; a possible D gene is TRBD1 (5 bases). CDR3 length: 11 residues. With 5 bases removed from V and 7 bases from J, the gap between germline ends came to 8 bases. Germline CDR1 is GTSNPN and CDR2 is SVGIG (reference sequence).

The chain employs TRBV2 and TRBJ2-7, with D perhaps matching TRBD2 (7 bases). The V gene lost 2 bases and the J gene lost 6 bases, with 8 bases spanning the gap. The CDR3 spans 12 residues. Germline V gene data show CDR1 as SNHLY and CDR2 as FYNNEI. The CDR3 here is CASSERGAEQYF. The CDR3 DNA sequence: TGTGCCAGCAGTGAACGGGGGGCCGAGCAGTACTTC.

The rearrangement uses TRBV4-2 and TRBJ2-1; D is unclear. Germline assignment: CDR1 LGHNA and CDR2 YNFKEQ. This CDR3 has 13 residues. Trimming cost V 5 bases and J 1 base, with 6 bases left between them. The CDR3 protein is CASSKPSYNEQFF. The CDR3 DNA reads as TGTGCCAGCAGCAAGCCGTCCTACAATGAGCAGTTCTTC.

The chain couples TRBV27 to TRBJ1-1, with a tentative D call TRBD1 (6 bases). V was cut by 1 base and J by 2 bases, with 14 bases left in between. This CDR3 region has 16 residues. Germline CDR1 reads MNHEY; CDR2 reads SMNVEV (reference sequence). The DNA of the CDR3 is TGTGCCAGCAGTTTATGGTCGGCAGGGGTAAACACTGAAGCTTTCTTT. It is translated as CASSLWSAGVNTEAFF.

The chain combines TRBV6-1 with TRBJ2-7, with 8 positions matching TRBD2. The V gene end was trimmed by 8 bases and the J gene end by 2 bases; junction bases not matched to a gene: 8. Germline values: CDR1 MNHNS, CDR2 SASEGT. The CDR3 is 14 amino acids. The CDR3 sequence: CASASGGGPYEQYF. CDR3 nucleotide sequence: TGTGCCAGCGCTTCGGGGGGGGGCCCCTACGAGCAGTACTTC.

The chain joins TRBV18 to TRBJ1-2, with TRBD1 matching 8 bases. With 3 bases clipped from V and 5 bases from J, the junction kept 2 bases outside the gene matches. Germline CDR1 is KGHSH and CDR2 is LQKENI. The CDR3 is 13 amino acids. The CDR3 region has the DNA TGTGCCAGCTCACCTGGGACAGGATATGGCTACACCTTC. Residues: CASSPGTGYGYTF. Drawing the rest from reference TRBV18 and TRBJ1-2, the complete variable domain is NAGVMQNPRHLVRRRGQEARLRCSPMKGHSHVYWYRQLPEEGLKFMVYLQKENIIDESGMPKERFSAEFPKEGPSILRIQQVVRGDSAAYFCASSPGTGYGYTFGSGTRLTVV.